A selection of T cell receptor beta chains follows, all from one sample in a study of blood T cells in healthy people across ages. TCRdb passed the 5' RACE reads through MiXCR, listing each CDR3 protein once. The sample includes hundreds of thousands of distinct CDR3 sequences, approximately 25% seen only once; the top ten take roughly a tenth. These same data were also listed under a study on T cells of mothers and their children.

The sequencing input was blood. Source of these receptors: a boy between 10 and 17 years old in good health. CDR3s include the opening cysteine and the closing phenylalanine or tryptophan. The D gene is left open where the match is weak. Size tells how often a clone was seen (once, few, many) or the class of an expanded clone, and some rows leave it out.

clone_size cdr3_length d_call j_call v_call cdr3_nt cdr3_aa
few 17 TRBD2 TRBJ2-3 TRBV5-1 TGCGCCAGCAGCTTGAATACGGCGGGAGGTACTCGGGATACGCAGTATTTT CASSLNTAGGTRDTQYF
few 15 TRBD1 TRBJ2-1 TRBV7-9 TGTGCCAGCAGCGGCACAGGGGATGGTTCCAATGAGCAGTTCTTC CASSGTGDGSNEQFF
. 13 . TRBJ2-3 TRBV7-9 TGTGCCAGCAGCTTTATAGCATCAGATACGCAGTATTTT CASSFIASDTQYF
few 14 . TRBJ2-7 TRBV6-2/TRBV6-3 TGTGCCAGCAACGATGGCCTAGCCCCCTACGAGCAGTACTTC CASNDGLAPYEQYF
few 14 . TRBJ2-3 TRBV7-2 TGTGCCAGCATCCTCCTCCGGGGTACAGATACGCAGTATTTT CASILLRGTDTQYF
few 16 . TRBJ2-5 TRBV6-2/TRBV6-3 TGTGCCAGCAGACCCCTACCCGGGACGGAAAAAGGGACCCAGTACTTC CASRPLPGTEKGTQYF
. 15 TRBD2 TRBJ2-4 TRBV6-2/TRBV6-3 TGTGCCAGCAGTTACCTAGCGGGGGACAAAAACATTCAGTACTTC CASSYLAGDKNIQYF
few 15 . TRBJ2-1 TRBV29-1 TGCAGCGCCGGGACATCGGAGAGCTCCTACAATGAGCAGTTCTTC CSAGTSESSYNEQFF
few 16 TRBD1 TRBJ2-5 TRBV7-2 TGTGCCAGCAGTAACCGCCGGGACAGCCCTCAAGAGACCCAGTACTTC CASSNRRDSPQETQYF
. 16 TRBD2 TRBJ2-7 TRBV4-3 TGCGCCAGCAGCCCGAGGGCGGCGGGGGGGATATACGAGCAGTACTTC CASSPRAAGGIYEQYF
. 14 . TRBJ1-2 TRBV7-9 TGTGCCAGCAGCTTTCAATCTGGGGGCTATGGCTACACCTTC CASSFQSGGYGYTF
. 13 . TRBJ1-2 TRBV20-1 TGCAGTGCGAGAGGGGTGGGGGACTATGGCTACACCTTC CSARGVGDYGYTF
few 14 . TRBJ2-5 TRBV13 TGTGCCGGCGACCAAAGAGGGGGCCAAGAGACCCAGTACTTC CAGDQRGGQETQYF
. 14 . TRBJ2-2 TRBV5-1 TGCGCCAGCAGCAGGCGAACCGAAACCGGGGAGCTGTTTTTT CASSRRTETGELFF
few 14 TRBD2 TRBJ2-2 TRBV10-3 TGTGCCATCAGTGATACTAGCGGAACCGGGGAGCTGTTTTTT CAISDTSGTGELFF
. 14 . TRBJ2-4 TRBV7-9 TGTGCCAGCGACGGGGGCATGGGAGAAAACATTCAGTACTTC CASDGGMGENIQYF
few 15 TRBD1 TRBJ1-1 TRBV4-1 TGCGCCAGCAGCCCAGGGGACAGGGGAAACACTGAAGCTTTCTTT CASSPGDRGNTEAFF
. 15 TRBD2 TRBJ2-2 TRBV12-3/TRBV12-4 TGTGCCAGCAGTTGGACTAGCGACCCCACCGGGGAGCTGTTTTTT CASSWTSDPTGELFF
. 15 TRBD1 TRBJ2-5 TRBV12-3/TRBV12-4 TGTGCCAGCAGTACACCGACAGGGGCGTGGGAGACCCAGTACTTC CASSTPTGAWETQYF
. 17 . TRBJ2-3 TRBV27 TGTGCCAGCAGTTTACAGGGGCCTGGCTCCTACACAGATACGCAGTATTTT CASSLQGPGSYTDTQYF
once 14 TRBD1 TRBJ2-7 TRBV10-3 TGTGCCATCAGCGCCGGGACAGGGTTGGACGAGCAGTACTTC CAISAGTGLDEQYF
. 12 TRBD1 TRBJ2-7 TRBV2 TGTGCCAGCTGGGGACAGGCCGACGAGCAGTACTTC CASWGQADEQYF
few 13 . TRBJ2-1 TRBV6-4 TGTGCCAGCAGTGACTCGGCTAGCAATGAGCAGTTCTTC CASSDSASNEQFF
. 14 . TRBJ2-2 TRBV29-1 TGCAGCGTTGTCGAGACAACTAACACCGGGGAGCTGTTTTTT CSVVETTNTGELFF
. 16 TRBD2 TRBJ2-7 TRBV3-1 TGTGCCAGCAGCCAAGCACCTAGCGGGTTATCCTACGAGCAGTACTTC CASSQAPSGLSYEQYF
few 16 TRBD2 TRBJ2-5 TRBV29-1 TGCAGCGTTGTAGAACGGGGGGGCCTGGCTTCAAAGACCCAGTACTTC CSVVERGGLASKTQYF
few 12 . TRBJ2-3 TRBV10-1 TGCGCCAGCAGTGAAACGTGGGGAACGCAGTATTTT CASSETWGTQYF
few 14 TRBD1 TRBJ1-1 TRBV11-3 TGTGCCAGCAGCGCCACGACAGGGACCACTGAAGCTTTCTTT CASSATTGTTEAFF
. 15 TRBD1 TRBJ2-7 TRBV27 TGTGCCAGCAGTCCGCGACAGGGGAATCGGGGCGAGCAGTACTTC CASSPRQGNRGEQYF
. 12 . TRBJ1-2 TRBV11-2 TGTGCCAGCAGCTTAGTGGGTCGGGGCTACACCTTC CASSLVGRGYTF
few 16 TRBD2 TRBJ2-1 TRBV11-2 TGTGCCAGCAGCTCAAGACTAGCGGGAGGCAGGAATGAGCAGTTCTTC CASSSRLAGGRNEQFF
. 17 . TRBJ1-4 TRBV5-1 TGCGCCAGCAGCTTGGCCGGCAAACCGGCAACTAATGAAAAACTGTTTTTT CASSLAGKPATNEKLFF
. 15 . TRBJ2-5 TRBV27 TGTGCCAGCAGTCCCCGGCGGGGTCCTGCGGAGACCCAGTACTTC CASSPRRGPAETQYF
. 14 TRBD2 TRBJ2-5 TRBV7-9 TGTGCCAGCAGAGAGCGGGGGGGCGGTGAGACCCAGTACTTC CASRERGGGETQYF
. 12 . TRBJ1-2 TRBV5-1 TGCGCCAGCAGCTTGGATTACGGGGGCTACACCTTC CASSLDYGGYTF
. 11 . TRBJ2-3 TRBV29-1 TGCAGCGTTTTGAGCACAGATACGCAGTATTTT CSVLSTDTQYF
. 12 . TRBJ2-2 TRBV20-1 TGCAGTGCTGATTCCAGCACCGGGGAGCTGTTTTTT CSADSSTGELFF
. 14 . TRBJ2-1 TRBV5-8 TGTGCCAGCAGCTTGTTTGTCCTGCGCCATGAGCAGTTCTTC CASSLFVLRHEQFF
. 15 TRBD1 TRBJ2-1 TRBV14 TGTGCCAGCAGCCAGACAGGGGGACTCGGAAGTGAGCAGTTCTTC CASSQTGGLGSEQFF
. 14 TRBD1 TRBJ1-2 TRBV7-9 TGTGCCAGCACCGTAGGACAGGGGAACTATGGCTACACCTTC CASTVGQGNYGYTF
. 15 TRBD2 TRBJ2-7 TRBV7-2 TGTGCCAGCAGCGCCGACTTTAGCGGGGCCTACGAGCAGTACTTC CASSADFSGAYEQYF
. 15 TRBD1 TRBJ2-2 TRBV11-2 TGTGCCAGCAGGACCACAGGGGCCAACACCGGGGAGCTGTTTTTT CASRTTGANTGELFF
. 17 . TRBJ2-6 TRBV12-3/TRBV12-4 TGTGCCAGCAGTCCCGAATACGCGAGCTCTGGGGCCAACGTCCTGACTTTC CASSPEYASSGANVLTF
. 17 TRBD1 TRBJ2-2 TRBV12-3/TRBV12-4 TGTGCCAGCGCAATTCCCAGGGGGTGGGCGAACACCGGGGAGTTGTTTTTT CASAIPRGWANTGELFF
. 14 TRBD2 TRBJ2-1 TRBV29-1 TGCAGCGCCGAAGGTCTAGCGGAGATAAATGAGCAGTTCTTC CSAEGLAEINEQFF
. 16 TRBD1 TRBJ1-1 TRBV11-2 TGTGCCAGCAGCTTATGGTCAGGGGGAGGAGGCACTGAAGCTTTCTTT CASSLWSGGGGTEAFF
few 15 TRBD1 TRBJ2-7 TRBV28 TGTGCCAGCAGCCGCACCGGGACAGGGTTCTACGAGCAGTACTTC CASSRTGTGFYEQYF
. 16 TRBD1 TRBJ2-1 TRBV28 TGTGCCAGCAGCTGGAGGGACAGGAGCTCCTACAATGCGCAGTTCTTC CASSWRDRSSYNAQFF
. 14 . TRBJ1-2 TRBV10-3 TGTGCCATCAGTGAGTCTGGGACGGACTATGGCTACACCTTC CAISESGTDYGYTF
once 17 . TRBJ1-6 TRBV4-1 TGCGCCAGCAGCCACCACCTGACGCTAGCCTATAATTCACCCCTCCACTTT CASSHHLTLAYNSPLHF
. 16 TRBD1 TRBJ2-3 TRBV2 TGTGCCAGCAGTGGAACACCCAGGGGGCACACAGATACGCAGTATTTT CASSGTPRGHTDTQYF
. 14 . TRBJ2-1 TRBV7-9 TGTGCCAGCAGCTTAAACTACGGGTACAATGAGCAGTTCTTC CASSLNYGYNEQFF
. 14 TRBD1 TRBJ1-1 TRBV10-3 TGTGCCATCACCATGGACAGGGAGAGCACTGAAGCTTTCTTT CAITMDRESTEAFF
once 15 . TRBJ2-7 TRBV7-2 TGTGCCAGCAGCTTAGGTGGGCGCCGGACCTACGAGCAGTACTTC CASSLGGRRTYEQYF